This T cell receptor (beta chain) stems from a study of breast tumors, draining lymph nodes, adjacent tissues. Study outcomes and limitations: The lymph node origin of tumor T cells was framed as consistent with a hypothesis, not demonstrated. Luminal-like breast cancer showed significantly higher tumor–nontumor repertoire similarity than basal-like. Data fit most tumor T cells coming from lymph node, expanding in tumor.

This CDR3 contains 18 residues. CDR1 is LGHNA, CDR2 YSLEER, per germline. Trimming pared 1 base from V and 0 bases from J, leaving 15 bases between. Axillary draining lymph nodes of breast cancer patients supplied the node samples. TCRdb called the multiplex PCR reads again in MiXCR, with one record for every CDR3 protein. The sample includes 130,000 or so distinct CDR3 sequences, about a fifth of them seen just once. A note on this clonotype: Its specificity is not known.

The sequenced material came from axillary lymph node tissue. The clonotype comes from a female donor with breast cancer. Some clones in this sample may be carry-over from other donors' samples. The rearrangement links TRBV4-3 to TRBJ2-2; D possibly corresponds to TRBD2 (5 bases). The CDR3 region is CASSQGVGGGANTGELFF. The CDR3 DNA is TGCGCCAGCAGCCAAGGGGTAGGCGGAGGAGCGAACACCGGGGAGCTGTTTTTT.